Detailed here is one TCR beta chain. Its antigen is not known. This entry belongs to a study of cytomegalovirus exposure and HLA in healthy donors. Study information: Membership in the Caucasian-associated ancestry cluster was found for 65% to 85% of 300 to 400 genotyped donors. Study-wide findings and caveats: Cytomegalovirus association was assigned to around 150 TCR beta chains. Later, TCR association rates were found to vary by HLA locus, highest for DRB1 and lowest for HLA-C.

Trimming cost V 7 bases and J 5 bases, with 17 bases left between them. The CDR3 is 13 amino acids. The V gene's germline CDR1 is SQVTM and CDR2 ANQGSEA. Vbeta (60) and Jbeta (13) primers were used in the PCR. The repertoire was sequenced with immunoSEQ multiplex PCR; TCRdb's copy has only in-frame clones and lacks some. Its table lists about 50,000 clones. The origin of this receptor is a woman aged 18-30 years in good health and CMV-seronegative. The sequencing input was PBMCs. This chain uses TRBV29-1 with TRBJ1-2; D is uncertain. CDR3 DNA sequence: TGCAGCGCAACCCGGACGGGGAATTATGGCTACACCTTC. Translated, it gives CSATRTGNYGYTF.